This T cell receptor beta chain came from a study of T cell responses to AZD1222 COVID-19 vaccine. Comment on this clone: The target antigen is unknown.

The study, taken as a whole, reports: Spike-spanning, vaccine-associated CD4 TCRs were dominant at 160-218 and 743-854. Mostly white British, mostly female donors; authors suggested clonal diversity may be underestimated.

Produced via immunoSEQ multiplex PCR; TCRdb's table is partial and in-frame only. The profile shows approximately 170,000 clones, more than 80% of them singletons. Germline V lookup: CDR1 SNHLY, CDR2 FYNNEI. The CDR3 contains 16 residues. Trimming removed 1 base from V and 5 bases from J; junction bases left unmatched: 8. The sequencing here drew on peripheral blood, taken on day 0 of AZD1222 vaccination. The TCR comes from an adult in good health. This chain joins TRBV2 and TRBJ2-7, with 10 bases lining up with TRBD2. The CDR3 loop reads CASSEGVSGGTHEQYF. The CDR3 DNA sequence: TGTGCCAGCAGTGAAGGAGTTAGCGGGGGGACTCACGAGCAGTACTTC.